The next 27 T cell receptor beta chains were all read from a single sample in a study of T cells in Graves' hyperthyroidism and ophthalmopathy. RNA transcripts served as the template for amplifying TCR beta CDR3 regions. Researchers ran a first-round RT-PCR on the TCR CDR3 using the HTBI primer set. TCRdb passed the multiplex PCR reads through MiXCR, listing each CDR3 protein once. This table has more than 100,000 distinct CDR3 sequences, roughly 47% appearing once. Sequencing was carried out using blood. These receptors came from a man aged 40-49 years with Graves' hyperthyroidism.

This clonotype was found many times. The chain employs TRBV20-1 and TRBJ1-3; tentatively, D is TRBD1 (6 bases). The length of the CDR3 is 14 residues. The germline V gene has CDR1 DFQATT and CDR2 SNEGSKA (reference sequence). Trimming cost V 6 bases and J 0 bases, with 12 bases left between them. The CDR3 nucleotides read TGCAGTGCGTCTAGACAGGCCTCTGGAAACACCATATATTTT. Its translation is CSASRQASGNTIYF.

A few counts support this clonotype. The chain couples TRBV20-1 to TRBJ2-1, with 7 positions matching TRBD1. Per the germline V gene, CDR1 is DFQATT and CDR2 is SNEGSKA (reference sequence). Trimming cost V 5 bases and J 11 bases; bases outside gene matches: 6. This CDR3 comprises 11 residues. CDR3: CSAAIQGKQFF. The CDR3, as DNA: TGCAGTGCTGCCATACAGGGGAAGCAGTTCTTC.

The chain links TRBV12-3 or TRBV12-4 to TRBJ1-5, with 8 nucleotides matching TRBD1. J lost 5 bases, V lost 6 bases, and 15 bases had no gene match. CDR3 length equals 17 residues. The CDR3 spells CASSWTSGTGGHQPQHF. The CDR3 coding sequence is TGTGCCAGCAGCTGGACTAGCGGGACAGGCGGGCATCAGCCCCAGCATTTT.

This clonotype was picked up one time. The V and J genes are TRBV2 and TRBJ2-7; no clear D gene. The germline CDR1 and CDR2 sequences are SNHLY and FYNNEI. V was cut by 8 bases and J by 3 bases, with 14 bases left in between. CDR3 length equals 13 residues. DNA for the CDR3: TGTGCCAGCGGTCGGAGTATCGGCTACGAGCAGTACTTC. It translates to CASGRSIGYEQYF.

The CDR3 reads CATGGQAYNEQFF. The CDR3 coding sequence is TGTGCCACCGGGGGACAGGCATACAATGAGCAGTTCTTC. The chain carries TRBV7-8 and TRBJ2-1, with 8 bases matching TRBD1. Germline-derived CDR1 and CDR2 are SGHVS and FQNEAQ. This CDR3 has 13 amino acids. Trimming removed 10 bases from V and 4 bases from J; junction bases left unmatched: 6.

This clonotype was recorded a few times. The chain joins TRBV2 to TRBJ2-7; TRBD2 matches at 8 bases. The CDR3 loop spans 16 amino acids. Germline V gives CDR1 SNHLY, CDR2 FYNNEI. The J segment lost 0 bases and the V segment lost 4 bases, leaving 8 bases of the junction unmatched. The DNA for the CDR3 is TGTGCCAGCAGTGTATCTAGCGGGTGGAACTCCTACGAGCAGTACTTC. It is translated as CASSVSSGWNSYEQYF.

This clonotype was recorded many times. The chain combines TRBV27 with TRBJ1-2, with TRBD1 as a possible D gene (5 bases). Germline V lookup: CDR1 MNHEY, CDR2 SMNVEV (reference sequence). The CDR3 runs 13 residues. Trimming removed 5 bases from V and 4 bases from J, with 11 bases in between. CDR3 amino acids: CASSPGTVYGYTF. Written as DNA, the CDR3 is TGTGCCAGCAGTCCGGGGACTGTCTATGGCTACACCTTC.

This clonotype was seen many times. This chain uses TRBV6-4 with TRBJ2-2; the match to TRBD1 covers 10 bases. The CDR3 runs to 15 residues. After removal of 3 bases from V and 5 bases from J, the junction contained 3 bases not matched to a gene. Germline CDR1 reads MRHNA; CDR2 reads SNTAGT. For the CDR3, the DNA is TGTGCCAGCAGTGAGGGGACAGGGGAAACCGGGGAGCTGTTTTTT. Translating gives CASSEGTGETGELFF.

This clonotype was found many times. This is likely a read error, given that the CDR3 carries no conserved phenylalanine or tryptophan at its end. The DNA is omitted, as the CDR3 cannot be located on it reliably, and the CDR3 follows TCRdb's listing. The rearrangement joins TRBV15 to TRBJ2-6. From germline, CDR1 is LNHNV and CDR2 YYDKDF (reference sequence). The CDR3 numbers 16 amino acids, ends counted. Here the CDR3 reads CATSRDRSSGANVLVL.

V is TRBV11-2 and J is TRBJ1-5, with 7 bases fitting TRBD1. Unmatched junction bases numbered 7, after V lost 3 bases and J lost 14 bases. The CDR3 is 12 residues long. Germline V lookup: CDR1 SGHAT, CDR2 FQNNGV. CDR3 amino acids: CASSFGTAYEHF. The CDR3 DNA sequence: TGTGCCAGCAGCTTTGGGACAGCTTACGAGCATTTT. The variable domain in full, with the rest retrieved from reference TRBV11-2 and TRBJ1-5, is EAGVAQSPRYKIIEKRQSVAFWCNPISGHATLYWYQQILGQGPKLLIQFQNNGVVDDSQLPKDRFSAERLKGVDSTLKIQPAKLEDSAVYLCASSFGTAYEHFGDGTRLSIL.

The V gene is TRBV18, the J gene TRBJ2-3; TRBD2 is a possible D gene (6 bases). The germline CDR1 and CDR2 sequences are KGHSH and LQKENI. This CDR3 has 16 amino acids. V shed 3 bases and J shed 0 bases, with 13 bases lying between them. The chain's CDR3 is CASSPYGTSSTDTQYF. CDR3 in DNA: TGTGCCAGCTCACCCTACGGGACTTCTAGCACAGATACGCAGTATTTT.

V usage is TRBV7-2 and J usage is TRBJ1-1, with D uncertain. V was shortened by 1 base and J by 4 bases, with 7 bases between the two germline ends. This CDR3 region has 13 residues. Germline CDR1 SGHTA, CDR2 FQGNSA. CDR3 loop: CASSLGVSTEAFF. DNA of the CDR3: TGTGCCAGCAGCTTAGGGGTGAGCACTGAAGCTTTCTTT.

The rearrangement joins TRBV15 to TRBJ2-7, with 7 bases fitting TRBD1. The CDR3 totals 15 residues. Unmatched junction bases numbered 10, after V lost 3 bases and J lost 5 bases. Germline values: CDR1 LNHNV, CDR2 YYDKDF (reference sequence). The CDR3 sequence: CATSSDRVLGDEQYF. CDR3 nucleotides: TGTGCCACCAGCAGCGACAGGGTTCTAGGAGACGAGCAGTACTTC. The whole variable domain, filled in from reference TRBV15 and TRBJ2-7, reads DAMVIQNPRYQVTQFGKPVTLSCSQTLNHNVMYWYQQKSSQAPKLLFHYYDKDFNNEADTPDNFQSRRPNTSFCFLDIRSPGLGDTAMYLCATSSDRVLGDEQYFGPGTRLTVT.

The V gene is TRBV4-3, the J gene TRBJ1-2; the D gene is possibly TRBD1 (5 bases). Germline V gives CDR1 LGHNA, CDR2 YSLEER. Trimming shortened V by 5 bases and J by 2 bases, and 9 bases separated the two germline ends. The CDR3 consists of 13 residues. The CDR3, as DNA: TGCGCCAGCAGCTGGGGACCAAACTATGGCTACACCTTC. This sequence encodes CASSWGPNYGYTF.

This chain links TRBV20-1 with TRBJ1-6; D is possibly TRBD1 (5 bases). Germline CDR1 reads DFQATT; CDR2 reads SNEGSKA (reference sequence). This CDR3 spans 14 amino acids. The ends were cut back, 3 bases at V and 1 base at J, with 7 bases in the middle. The CDR3 is CSARGVSYNSPLHF. In nucleotides, the CDR3 is TGCAGTGCTAGGGGGGTGTCCTATAATTCACCCCTCCACTTT.

At least ten counts were recorded for this clonotype. The chain carries TRBV2 and TRBJ2-1; weak D call: TRBD2 (5 bases). The V gene's germline CDR1 is SNHLY and CDR2 FYNNEI. The CDR3 is 12 amino acids. Trimming shortened V by 6 bases and J by 10 bases, and 13 bases separated the two germline ends. The CDR3 region has the DNA TGTGCCAGCAGGTGGCTCGCGGGCGAGCAGTTCTTC. Translation gives CASRWLAGEQFF.

The rearrangement links TRBV11-3 to TRBJ2-3, with D tentatively TRBD2 (6 bases). CDR1 and CDR2 (germline): SGHNT, YENEEA. This CDR3 comprises 15 residues. V was pared by 1 base and J by 5 bases, with 13 bases between. DNA for the CDR3: TGTGCCAGCAGCTTAGGGGGAGGTGGCATAGATACGCAGTATTTT. It is translated as CASSLGGGGIDTQYF.

The rearrangement joins TRBV7-4 to TRBJ2-3, with 8 bases identical to TRBD1. Germline V lookup: CDR1 SGHVT, CDR2 SQSDAQ. The trim removed 3 bases at V and 4 bases at J, leaving 9 bases unmatched. This CDR3 is built from 16 residues. This CDR3 reads CASSFQGALDADTQYF. CDR3 sequence (DNA): TGTGCCAGCAGCTTTCAGGGGGCTCTTGACGCAGATACGCAGTATTTT.

This clonotype was seen repeatedly, ten times or more. The DNA of the CDR3 is TGCAGTGCCCCTTCGGTGGGGACCGGGGAGCTGTTTTTT. Protein product: CSAPSVGTGELFF. The rearrangement links TRBV20-1 to TRBJ2-2; no firm D call. The germline CDR1 and CDR2 sequences are DFQATT and SNEGSKA (reference sequence). V lost 6 bases and J lost 5, with 13 bases in between. The CDR3 has 13 residues.

This clonotype has ten or more counts. This rearrangement joins TRBV29-1 to TRBJ2-1; D is uncertain. In germline, CDR1 is SQVTM, CDR2 ANQGSEA. Deletions cut 5 bases from V and 12 bases from J, with 11 bases between. The CDR3 is made up of 10 amino acids. The DNA of the CDR3 is TGCAGCGTTAACACAGATTTGCAGTTCTTC. This codes for CSVNTDLQFF.

The chain joins TRBV7-9 to TRBJ1-3; D perhaps matches TRBD1 (6 bases). The CDR3 contains 16 residues. The V end was cut by 1 base, the J end by 4 bases, with 14 bases between. Germline loops: CDR1 SEHNR, CDR2 FQNEAQ (reference sequence). This chain's CDR3 is CASSLDRGGEGNTIYF. CDR3 coding DNA: TGTGCCAGCAGCTTAGATAGGGGGGGTGAGGGAAACACCATATATTTT.

This clonotype was seen repeatedly, ten times or more. The chain has TRBV7-2 and TRBJ1-3, with D perhaps matching TRBD1 (6 bases). V was cut by 3 bases and J by 4 bases, with 13 bases left in between. This CDR3 is built from 15 residues. Per the germline V gene, CDR1 is SGHTA and CDR2 is FQGNSA. CDR3 loop: CASSFSGTPGNTIYF. The CDR3 bases are TGTGCCAGCAGCTTCTCCGGGACACCAGGAAACACCATATATTTT.

In the case of this clonotype: A much larger clone differs by one base, so this may be a read error. This chain connects TRBV6-1 to TRBJ1-1; D unclear. Germline V gene sequence: CDR1 MNHNS, CDR2 SASEGT. There are 13 residues in the CDR3. Trimming took off 1 base at V and 7 bases at J, with 10 bases between the two ends. In DNA form, the CDR3 reads TGTGCCAGCAGTGAAGGGGTGGTGAGTGAAGCTTTCTTT. Translating gives CASSEGVVSEAFF.

This clonotype was observed many times. The chain recombines TRBV6-4 with TRBJ2-1, with a weak D call TRBD2 (7 bases). V lost 5 bases and J lost 9, with 20 bases in between. The germline V gene has CDR1 MRHNA and CDR2 SNTAGT. The CDR3 is 15 amino acids. The CDR3 nucleotides are TGTGCCAGCAGTCCAGGGGCGCCGGCTAGCGGTGAGCAGTTCTTC. It specifies CASSPGAPASGEQFF.

This clonotype came up many times. The chain recombines TRBV6-6 with TRBJ1-3, with D perhaps matching TRBD1 (5 bases). The CDR3 loop spans 14 amino acids. In germline, CDR1 is MNHNY, CDR2 SVGAGI (reference sequence). Between the trimmed V and J ends, which lost 6 bases and 3 bases, there was a span of 12 bases. DNA of the CDR3: TGTGCCAGCAGCGGCGGGGCGGGTGGAAACACCATATATTTT. Its protein product is CASSGGAGGNTIYF.

This clonotype was counted at least ten times. The chain joins TRBV5-1 to TRBJ2-7; 7 bases fit TRBD1. Looked up from germline, CDR1 is SGHRS and CDR2 is YFSETQ. Losses at the gene ends were 3 bases for V and 2 bases for J; bases not matched to a gene: 11. This CDR3 has 16 residues. As DNA, the CDR3 is TGCGCCAGCAGCTCTACAGGGGTTAAGCACCCCTACGAGCAGTACTTC. Encoded protein: CASSSTGVKHPYEQYF.

This sequence joins TRBV2 and TRBJ1-5; 8 nucleotides match TRBD1. Germline V gene lookup returns CDR1 SNHLY and CDR2 FYNNEI. This CDR3 has 19 amino acids. V lost 4 bases and J lost 6; bases outside the gene matches: 20. CDR3 coding DNA: TGTGCCAGCAGTGTCGAACAGGGGGTGTCTTCGCTAGGTAGTCAGCCCCAGCATTTT. This gives the protein CASSVEQGVSSLGSQPQHF.